The source of this T cell receptor (beta chain) is a study of shared clonotypes between healthy human individuals. The V and J ends lost 1 base and 3 bases respectively, with 14 bases between them. Germline CDR1 and CDR2: SGHTA and FQGNSA. The CDR3 covers 16 residues. Genomic DNA from each subset was divided evenly over several immunoSEQ plates. Clones were read by immunoSEQ multiplex PCR, and TCRdb kept only the in-frame ones, dropping some. The sample comprises over a million clones, 95% to 99% of which are singletons, and around 0.47% rests with the top ten. The receptor comes from a man aged 30 to 45 in good health. Material for sequencing was naive CD4+ T cells sorted from blood. As to subset: CD45RA+ positively selected. The rearrangement joins TRBV7-2 to TRBJ2-3; D might be TRBD1 or TRBD2, each matching 5 bases. This chain's CDR3 is CASSLGPVWGTDTQYF. As DNA, the CDR3 is TGTGCCAGCAGCTTAGGTCCAGTCTGGGGGACAGATACGCAGTATTTT.